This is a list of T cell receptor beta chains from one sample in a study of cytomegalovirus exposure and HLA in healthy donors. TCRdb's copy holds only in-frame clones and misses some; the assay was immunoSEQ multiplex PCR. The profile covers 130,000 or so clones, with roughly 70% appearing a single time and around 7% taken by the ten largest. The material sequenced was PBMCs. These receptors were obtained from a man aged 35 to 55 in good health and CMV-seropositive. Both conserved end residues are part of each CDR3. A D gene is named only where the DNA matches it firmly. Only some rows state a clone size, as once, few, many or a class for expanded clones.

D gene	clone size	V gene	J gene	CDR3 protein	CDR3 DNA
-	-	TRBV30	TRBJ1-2	CAWSVLWGDGYTF	TGTGCCTGGAGTGTATTATGGGGGGATGGCTACACCTTC
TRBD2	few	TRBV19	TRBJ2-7	CASKSGGTYEQYF	TGTGCCAGTAAGTCGGGAGGAACCTACGAGCAGTACTTC
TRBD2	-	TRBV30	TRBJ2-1	CAWSRAGGEQFF	TGTGCCTGGAGTAGGGCGGGGGGAGAGCAGTTCTTC
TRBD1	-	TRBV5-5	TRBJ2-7	CASSHTGGRNYEQYF	TGTGCCAGCAGTCACACAGGGGGCAGGAACTACGAGCAGTACTTC
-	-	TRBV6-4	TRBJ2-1	CASSDSGLAPYNEQFF	TGTGCCAGCAGTGACTCGGGGCTAGCGCCCTACAATGAGCAGTTCTTC
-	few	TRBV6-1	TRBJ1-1	CASSVQGNTEAFF	TGTGCCAGCAGTGTGCAGGGTAACACTGAAGCTTTCTTT
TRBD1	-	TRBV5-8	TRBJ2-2	CASSLERGLGTGELFF	TGTGCCAGCAGCTTGGAGAGGGGGCTGGGCACCGGGGAGCTGTTTTTT
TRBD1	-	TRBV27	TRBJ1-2	CASSFAGGGLEGYTF	TGTGCCAGCAGTTTTGCAGGGGGTGGCCTAGAAGGCTACACCTTC
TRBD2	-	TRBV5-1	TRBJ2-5	CASSSTSGGETQYF	TGCGCCAGCAGCTCGACTAGCGGGGGTGAGACCCAGTACTTC
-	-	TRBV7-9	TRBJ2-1	CASSLESRQSGSYNEQFF	TGTGCCAGCAGCTTAGAATCCCGACAGTCTGGCTCCTACAATGAGCAGTTCTTC
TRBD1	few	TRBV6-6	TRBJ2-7	CASSRTGGLYEQYF	TGTGCCAGCAGCCGGACAGGAGGCCTCTACGAGCAGTACTTC
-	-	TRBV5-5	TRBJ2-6	CASSHRSGRNSGANVLTF	TGTGCCAGCAGCCACCGTTCGGGTAGGAACTCTGGGGCCAACGTCCTGACTTTC
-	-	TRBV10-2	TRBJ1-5	CASSDRVGSGNQPQHF	TGCGCCAGCAGTGACAGGGTCGGATCGGGCAATCAGCCCCAGCATTTT
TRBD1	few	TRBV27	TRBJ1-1	CASRRQGRNTEAFF	TGTGCCAGCAGAAGACAGGGACGGAACACTGAAGCTTTCTTT
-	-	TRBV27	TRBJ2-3	CASSFTRDSLRDTQYF	TGTGCCAGCAGTTTTACCCGGGACTCCCTAAGGGATACGCAGTATTTT
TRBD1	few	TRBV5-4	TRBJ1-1	CASSLGTGGNTEAFF	TGTGCCAGCAGCTTGGGGACAGGGGGGAACACTGAAGCTTTCTTT
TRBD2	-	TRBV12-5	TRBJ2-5	CATGLAGGPGETQYF	TGTGCTACCGGACTAGCGGGGGGGCCTGGGGAGACCCAGTACTTC
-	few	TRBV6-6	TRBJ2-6	CASTPGQGITNVLTF	TGTGCCAGCACCCCCGGGCAGGGAATAACCAACGTCCTGACTTTC
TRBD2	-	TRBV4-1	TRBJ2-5	CASSQKPGRAQETQYF	TGCGCCAGCAGCCAAAAGCCTGGGAGGGCCCAGGAGACCCAGTACTTC
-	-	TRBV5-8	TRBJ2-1	CASSLYSGEQFF	TGTGCCAGCAGCTTGTATAGTGGTGAGCAGTTCTTC
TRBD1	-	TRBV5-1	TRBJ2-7	CASSPRTGGVYEQYF	TGCGCCAGCAGCCCTAGGACAGGGGGCGTCTACGAGCAGTACTTC
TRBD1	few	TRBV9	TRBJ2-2	CASSADLTGVGTGELFF	TGTGCCAGCAGCGCGGACCTGACAGGGGTTGGCACCGGGGAGCTGTTTTTT
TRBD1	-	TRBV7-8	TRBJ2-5	CASSLATGTGGEAQYF	TGTGCCAGCAGCTTAGCGACCGGGACAGGGGGCGAGGCCCAGTACTTC
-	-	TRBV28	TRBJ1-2	CASSAGLTEGYGYTF	TGTGCCAGCAGTGCGGGGCTCACGGAGGGCTATGGCTACACCTTC
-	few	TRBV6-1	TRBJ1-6	CASSENRRRRINSPLHF	TGTGCCAGCAGTGAAAACCGACGGCGGCGGATTAATTCACCCCTCCACTTT
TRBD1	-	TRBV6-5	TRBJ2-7	CASETGWYEQYF	TGTGCCAGTGAGACAGGGTGGTACGAGCAGTACTTC
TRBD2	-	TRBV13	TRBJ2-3	CASSLGSTGGRTDTQYF	TGTGCCAGCAGCTTAGGCTCGACGGGAGGGCGGACAGATACGCAGTATTTT
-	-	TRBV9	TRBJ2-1	CASSVALPGMPSDNEQFF	TGTGCCAGCAGCGTAGCCCTCCCCGGGATGCCAAGTGACAATGAGCAGTTCTTC
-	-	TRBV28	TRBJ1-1	CASSLMASGDVEAFF	TGTGCCAGCAGTTTAATGGCCTCGGGGGACGTTGAAGCTTTCTTT
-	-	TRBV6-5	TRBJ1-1	CASSSSRNTEAFF	TGTGCCAGCAGTTCGAGTCGTAACACTGAAGCTTTCTTT
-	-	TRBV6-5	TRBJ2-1	CASSHKDWDNEQFF	TGTGCCAGCAGCCATAAGGACTGGGACAATGAGCAGTTCTTC
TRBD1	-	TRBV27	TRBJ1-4	CASSWGRGPFNEKLFF	TGTGCCAGCAGTTGGGGTAGGGGGCCGTTTAATGAAAAACTGTTTTTT
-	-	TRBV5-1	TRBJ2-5	CASSPAPDQFRDSKETQYF	TGCGCCAGCAGCCCCGCGCCCGACCAGTTCCGGGACTCAAAGGAGACCCAGTACTTC
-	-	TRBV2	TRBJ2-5	CASSAPGLRETQYF	TGTGCCAGCAGCGCACCGGGACTCCGAGAGACCCAGTACTTC
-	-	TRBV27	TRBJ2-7	CASSLSRQAYEQYF	TGTGCCAGCAGTTTATCACGACAGGCCTACGAGCAGTACTTC
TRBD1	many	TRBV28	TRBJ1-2	CASSVDRGRGGYTF	TGTGCCAGCAGTGTAGACAGGGGGCGAGGGGGCTACACCTTC
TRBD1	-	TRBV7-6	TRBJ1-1	CASSRTGDGNTEAFF	TGTGCCAGCAGCCGAACAGGGGACGGGAACACTGAAGCTTTCTTT
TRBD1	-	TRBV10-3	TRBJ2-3	CAISGTRDSIFRTDTQYF	TGTGCCATCAGTGGAACCCGGGACAGCATATTTCGCACAGATACGCAGTATTTT
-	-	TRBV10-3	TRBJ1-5	CAISESRLGGNQPQHF	TGTGCCATCAGTGAGTCTAGGCTCGGAGGCAATCAGCCCCAGCATTTT
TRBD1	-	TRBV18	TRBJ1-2	CASSTGTGKGYTF	TGTGCCAGCTCAACCGGGACAGGGAAAGGCTACACCTTC
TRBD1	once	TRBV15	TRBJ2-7	CATSRGTGTGDHEQYF	TGTGCCACCAGCAGAGGAACCGGGACAGGGGACCACGAGCAGTACTTC
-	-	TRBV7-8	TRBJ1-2	CASSLGHRGYGYTF	TGTGCCAGCAGCTTAGGACACCGTGGCTATGGCTACACCTTC
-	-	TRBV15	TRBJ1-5	CATSVGQRNSNQPQHF	TGTGCCACCAGCGTAGGACAGAGAAATAGCAATCAGCCCCAGCATTTT
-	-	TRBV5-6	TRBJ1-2	CASSGLYGYTF	TGTGCCAGCAGCGGGCTCTATGGCTACACCTTC
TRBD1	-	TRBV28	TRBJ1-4	CASRGQGADEKLFF	TGTGCCAGCAGGGGACAGGGGGCGGATGAAAAACTGTTTTTT
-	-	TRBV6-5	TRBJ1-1	CASSYALNTEAFF	TGTGCCAGCAGTTACGCGCTGAACACTGAAGCTTTCTTT
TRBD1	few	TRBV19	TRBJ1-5	CASSPSDRVDQPQHF	TGTGCCAGTAGTCCCTCGGACAGGGTCGATCAGCCCCAGCATTTT
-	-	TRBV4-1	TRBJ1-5	CASSHVTGGNSNQPQHF	TGCGCCAGCAGCCACGTGACGGGAGGGAATAGCAATCAGCCCCAGCATTTT
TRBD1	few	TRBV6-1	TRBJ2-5	CASSENLTGGPQETQYF	TGTGCCAGCAGTGAAAATTTGACAGGGGGACCGCAAGAGACCCAGTACTTC
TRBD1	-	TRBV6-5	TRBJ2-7	CASRAYQGAIEQYF	TGTGCCAGCAGGGCATATCAGGGGGCGATAGAGCAGTACTTC
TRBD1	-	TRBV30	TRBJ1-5	CAWSTGAPSQQPQHF	TGTGCCTGGAGCACAGGGGCCCCAAGCCAACAGCCCCAGCATTTT
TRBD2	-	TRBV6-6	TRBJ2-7	CASSLDGGGSSYEQYF	TGTGCCAGCAGTTTGGACGGGGGGGGGAGCTCCTACGAGCAGTACTTC
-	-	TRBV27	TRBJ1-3	CASTSPSGNTIYF	TGTGCCAGCACTTCCCCGTCTGGAAACACCATATATTTT
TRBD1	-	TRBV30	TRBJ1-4	CAWMRLGGRYEKLFF	TGTGCCTGGATGCGTTTAGGGGGCCGATATGAAAAACTGTTTTTT
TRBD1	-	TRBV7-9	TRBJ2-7	CASSPRQGRTYEQYF	TGTGCCAGCAGCCCCCGACAGGGACGAACCTACGAGCAGTACTTC
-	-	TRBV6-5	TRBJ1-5	CASSLTVNQPQHF	TGTGCCAGCAGCTTGACAGTCAATCAGCCCCAGCATTTT
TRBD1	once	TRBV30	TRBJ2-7	CAWRRRDSSYEQYF	TGTGCCTGGAGGCGAAGGGACAGCTCCTACGAGCAGTACTTC
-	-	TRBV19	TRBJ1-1	CASLTGGRMNTEAFF	TGTGCCAGCCTCACGGGGGGCAGGATGAACACTGAAGCTTTCTTT
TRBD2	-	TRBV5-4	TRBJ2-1	CASSFDAGGRGNEQFF	TGTGCCAGCAGCTTTGACGCGGGGGGGCGGGGTAATGAGCAGTTCTTC
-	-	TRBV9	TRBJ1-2	CASSVEDRSYGYTF	TGTGCCAGCAGCGTAGAAGACAGGAGTTATGGCTACACCTTC